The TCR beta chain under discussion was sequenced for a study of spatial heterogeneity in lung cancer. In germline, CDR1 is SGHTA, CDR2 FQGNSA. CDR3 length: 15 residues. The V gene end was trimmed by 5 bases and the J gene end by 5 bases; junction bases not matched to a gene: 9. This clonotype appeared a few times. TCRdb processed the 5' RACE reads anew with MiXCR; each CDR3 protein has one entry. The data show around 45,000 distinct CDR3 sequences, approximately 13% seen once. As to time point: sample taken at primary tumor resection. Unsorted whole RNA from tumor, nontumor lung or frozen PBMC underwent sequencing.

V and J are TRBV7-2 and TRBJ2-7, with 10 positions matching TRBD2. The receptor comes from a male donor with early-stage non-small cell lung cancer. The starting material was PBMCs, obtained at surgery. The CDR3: CASSAAGTSAHEQYF. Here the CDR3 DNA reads TGTGCCAGCAGCGCGGCCGGGACTAGCGCTCACGAGCAGTACTTC. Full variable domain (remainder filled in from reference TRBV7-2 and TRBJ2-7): GAGVSQSPSNKVTEKGKDVELRCDPISGHTALYWYRQSLGQGLEFLIYFQGNSAPDKSGLPSDRFSAERTGGSVSTLTIQRTQQEDSAVYLCASSAAGTSAHEQYFGPGTRLTVT.